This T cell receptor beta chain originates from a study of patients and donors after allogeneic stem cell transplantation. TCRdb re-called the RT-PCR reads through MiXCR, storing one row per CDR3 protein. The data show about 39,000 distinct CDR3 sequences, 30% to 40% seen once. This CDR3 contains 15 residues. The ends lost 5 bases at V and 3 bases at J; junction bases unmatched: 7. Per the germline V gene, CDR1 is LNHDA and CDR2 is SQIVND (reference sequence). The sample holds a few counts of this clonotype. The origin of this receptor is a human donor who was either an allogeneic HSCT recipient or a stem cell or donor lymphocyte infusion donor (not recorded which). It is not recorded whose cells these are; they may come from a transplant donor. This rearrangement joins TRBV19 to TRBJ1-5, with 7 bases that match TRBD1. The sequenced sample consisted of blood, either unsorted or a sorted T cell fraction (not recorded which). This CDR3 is CASSLRTGFNQPQHF. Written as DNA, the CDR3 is TGTGCCAGTAGTCTCCGGACAGGATTCAATCAGCCCCAGCATTTT. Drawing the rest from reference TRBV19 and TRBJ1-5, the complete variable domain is DGGITQSPKYLFRKEGQNVTLSCEQNLNHDAMYWYRQDPGQGLRLIYYSQIVNDFQKGDIAEGYSVSREKKESFPLTVTSAQKNPTAFYLCASSLRTGFNQPQHFGDGTRLSIL.